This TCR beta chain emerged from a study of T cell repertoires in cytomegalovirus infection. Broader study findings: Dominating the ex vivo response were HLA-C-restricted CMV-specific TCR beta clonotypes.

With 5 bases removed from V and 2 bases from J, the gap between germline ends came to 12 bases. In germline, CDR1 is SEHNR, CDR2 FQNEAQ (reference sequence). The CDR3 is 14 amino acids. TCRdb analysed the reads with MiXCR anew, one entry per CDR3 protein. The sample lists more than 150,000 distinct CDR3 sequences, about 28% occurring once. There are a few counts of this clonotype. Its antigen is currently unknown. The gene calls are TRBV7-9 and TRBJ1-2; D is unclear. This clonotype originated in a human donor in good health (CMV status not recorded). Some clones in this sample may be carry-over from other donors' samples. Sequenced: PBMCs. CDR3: CASSLIGPNYGYTF. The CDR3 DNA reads TGTGCCAGCAGCCTGATAGGGCCGAACTATGGCTACACCTTC.